In this sample, the clone carrying this T cell receptor (beta chain) turned up many times. The data are from a study of blood T cells in healthy people across ages. Study details: Template switching recovered approximately one barcoded beta molecule for every two T cells.

V lost 5 bases to trimming and J lost 4 bases; unmatched junction nucleotides: 10. This CDR3 is 15 amino acids long. CDR1 and CDR2 (germline): SGHTA, FQGNSA. The authors ran a second PCR of roughly 6 to 11 cycles using a sample-barcoded 5' primer and a J-beta primer mix. TCRdb reprocessed the 5' RACE reads via MiXCR and lists one record per CDR3 protein. Counted here are hundreds of thousands of distinct CDR3 sequences, 25% to 35% occurring once; the ten biggest clones make up around 16%. Donor samples were obtained from healthy Caucasian individuals from Russia, aged about 6 to 95. In each sample, at least 6.5 million PBMCs were isolated.

The receptor was isolated from a woman of 80 years or more in good health. Sequencing used blood. The V gene is TRBV7-2, the J gene TRBJ2-5, with 7 bases that match TRBD1. CDR3 sequence (DNA): TGTGCCAGCAGCCGACAAACAACAGGGGCAGAGACCCAGTACTTC. It encodes CASSRQTTGAETQYF.